Listed below are T cell receptor beta chains from one sample, sequenced in a study of blood T cells in healthy people across ages. From the 5' RACE reads, TCRdb called clonotypes with MiXCR, one entry per CDR3 protein. The profile covers about 1.8 million distinct CDR3 sequences, with just under 50% appearing a single time and approximately 2% taken by the ten largest. Sequenced material: blood. The receptor set was obtained from a woman in her 40s in good health. Each CDR3 is given with its conserved first and last residue. A D gene is named only where the DNA matches it firmly. Expanded clones are given a class, and other clones once, few, many or no size at all.

j_call	clone_size	d_call	v_call	cdr3_nt	cdr3_aa
TRBJ2-1	.	.	TRBV10-1	TGCGCCAGCAGTGAGTCTCCAAGCGTCTTCAATGAGCAGTTCTTC	CASSESPSVFNEQFF
TRBJ2-6	.	.	TRBV28	TGTGCCAGCAGTGGGTTCAGGGAGTTCTTCTCTGGGGCCAACGTCCTGACTTTC	CASSGFREFFSGANVLTF
TRBJ2-7	.	.	TRBV28	TGTGCCAGCAGGAACAGCGGGTTTAGCTCCTACGAGCAGTACTTC	CASRNSGFSSYEQYF
TRBJ2-5	.	.	TRBV7-8	TGTGCCAGCAGCTTAGGGACGCCTCCGCAAGAGACCCAGTACTTC	CASSLGTPPQETQYF
TRBJ1-2	few	TRBD1	TRBV6-6	TGTGCCAGCAGGTCCGGAACAGGGGGGGACCTCTATGGCTACACCTTC	CASRSGTGGDLYGYTF
TRBJ2-6	many	.	TRBV6-2/TRBV6-3	TGTGCCAGCAGTTACGTAGTCTCTGGGGCCAACGTCCTGACTTTC	CASSYVVSGANVLTF
TRBJ2-5	few	.	TRBV5-6	TGTGCCAGCAGCTTACCACAGGCGGGAGAGACCCAGTACTTC	CASSLPQAGETQYF
TRBJ1-4	.	TRBD1	TRBV28	TGTGCCAGCAGTTTCTCCCCGGGACAGCCAACTAATGAAAAACTGTTTTTT	CASSFSPGQPTNEKLFF
TRBJ2-1	.	.	TRBV29-1	TGCAGCGTGACGCCATTGTTCGGTGAGCAGTTCTTC	CSVTPLFGEQFF
TRBJ2-1	once	.	TRBV12-3/TRBV12-4	TGTGCCAGCAGTCCCGGGAGCGGTTCGGGCAATGAGCAGTTCTTC	CASSPGSGSGNEQFF
TRBJ2-7	.	TRBD1	TRBV6-5	TGTGCCAGCAGTTACGGGACAGGGGGCTTCTACGAGCAGTACTTC	CASSYGTGGFYEQYF
TRBJ1-1	.	.	TRBV6-2/TRBV6-3	TGTGCCAGCACCTACAGCCAGAACACTGAAGCTTTCTTT	CASTYSQNTEAFF
TRBJ2-1	.	.	TRBV5-1	TGCGCCAGCAGCTTGGGGGAAGGCTCCTACGAGCAGTTCTTC	CASSLGEGSYEQFF
TRBJ2-3	.	TRBD2	TRBV15	TGTGCCACCCTAGCGGGGGCCATAAGCACAGATACGCAGTATTTT	CATLAGAISTDTQYF
TRBJ2-1	few	.	TRBV7-3	TGTGCCAGCAGCGCTCTCCCAGGGTCCCTCCTCAATGAGCAGTTCTTC	CASSALPGSLLNEQFF
TRBJ1-1	.	TRBD1	TRBV24-1	TGTGCCACCAGGGGGTTGACAGGGGACACTGAAGCTTTCTTT	CATRGLTGDTEAFF
TRBJ2-7	.	.	TRBV24-1	TGTGCCACCAGTGATTATAACAGCTACGAGCAGTACTTC	CATSDYNSYEQYF
TRBJ2-7	.	TRBD1	TRBV6-5	TGTGCCAGCAACAGACAGGGGGCTACGCTCCCCGAGCAGTACTTC	CASNRQGATLPEQYF
TRBJ2-4	few	.	TRBV7-9	TGTGCCAGCAGCTACCCCCCCGGGCAGATCGGCAAAAACATTCAGTACTTC	CASSYPPGQIGKNIQYF
TRBJ2-5	.	TRBD1	TRBV18	TGTGCCAGCTCACCCGACGGGACAGCAAGCCCGCGGTACTTC	CASSPDGTASPRYF
TRBJ2-2	.	TRBD2	TRBV6-2/TRBV6-3	TGTGCCATCCGGCTAGCGGGGACAGCGAACACCGGGGAGCTGTTTTTT	CAIRLAGTANTGELFF
TRBJ2-7	.	.	TRBV27	TGTGCCAGCAGTTTGTTAAGCCGCGCGTACGAGCAGTACTTC	CASSLLSRAYEQYF
TRBJ2-3	.	TRBD1	TRBV5-1	TGCGCCAGCAGAGGGACAGGGAGTGGCACAGATACGCAGTATTTT	CASRGTGSGTDTQYF
TRBJ2-5	.	TRBD2	TRBV3-1	TGTGCCAGCAGGAGCGGGGGGGCCGACGAAAAGACCCAGTACTTC	CASRSGGADEKTQYF
TRBJ2-5	.	TRBD1	TRBV5-6	TGTGCCAGCAGCTTGGACGACAGGGACAGCCAAGAGACCCAGTACTTC	CASSLDDRDSQETQYF
TRBJ2-5	.	.	TRBV7-2	TGTGCCAGCAGCTTCGCGAAGGCGACGACCCAGTGCTTC	CASSFAKATTQCF
TRBJ2-4	.	.	TRBV3-1	TGTGCCAGCAGCAGAGACAGTCAGCTAGCCAAAAACATTCAGTACTTC	CASSRDSQLAKNIQYF
TRBJ2-5	.	.	TRBV3-1	TGTGCCAGCAGCCATGGCAGGGGCCTGGGGGAGACCCAGTACTTC	CASSHGRGLGETQYF
TRBJ1-2	few	.	TRBV5-8	TGTGCCAGCAGCTTGGAGGATCAGGGACTTAACTATGGCTACACCTTC	CASSLEDQGLNYGYTF
TRBJ2-7	few	TRBD2	TRBV20-1	TGCAGTGCTAGTGCCACGAGCGGGGGGGCATACGAGCAGTACTTC	CSASATSGGAYEQYF
TRBJ2-1	few	TRBD2	TRBV24-1	TGTGCCACCAGTGATCCGGGGGGGACGGTTAACAATGAGCAGTTCTTC	CATSDPGGTVNNEQFF
TRBJ2-5	few	TRBD1	TRBV5-5	TGTGCCAGCAGCTCTAGACAGGGATTGGAGACCCAGTACTTC	CASSSRQGLETQYF
TRBJ1-2	.	.	TRBV25-1	TGTGCCAGCAGTGAATCCCATGGGCAGCTCTATGGCTACACCTTC	CASSESHGQLYGYTF
TRBJ2-1	.	.	TRBV6-2/TRBV6-3	TGTGCCAGCAGACTCACTAGGAATGAGCAGTTCTTC	CASRLTRNEQFF
TRBJ2-5	few	.	TRBV4-1	TGCGCCAGCAGCCAAGATGGTACAGGCCGAGAGACCCAGTACTTC	CASSQDGTGRETQYF
TRBJ2-1	.	.	TRBV15	TGTGCCACCAGCAGAGATCCAACTAAGGGGTTATCCAATGAGCAGTTCTTC	CATSRDPTKGLSNEQFF
TRBJ2-7	many	.	TRBV5-1	TGCGCCAGCAGCTTGGAGGGCTCCTACGAGCAGTACTTC	CASSLEGSYEQYF
TRBJ2-4	once	TRBD1	TRBV27	TGTGCCAGCAGTTTATGGGCAACGGGACAGGGCAGAGGGGACATTCAGTACTTC	CASSLWATGQGRGDIQYF
TRBJ2-3	.	.	TRBV6-6	TGTGCCAGCAGTTACTCCCATAGGACAAGGCGAACCCATACGCAGTATTTT	CASSYSHRTRRTHTQYF
TRBJ2-7	.	TRBD1	TRBV7-9	TGTGCCAGCAGCTTTCCTCCACCCGGGACAGACTCCTACAATGAGCAGTACTTC	CASSFPPPGTDSYNEQYF